A single sample gave rise to the 10 T cell receptor beta chains below, sequenced in a study of blood T cell repertoires in COVID-19. The method was immunoSEQ multiplex PCR; TCRdb's version includes in-frame clones alone and lacks a portion of them. The table records approximately 120,000 clones, roughly 90% of them present only once. Sequences were obtained from peripheral blood. These receptors all stem from a man in his fifties with acute or convalescent COVID-19.

The gene calls are TRBV6-5 and TRBJ2-7; 7 bases match TRBD2. Germline V CDR1 and CDR2: MNHEY, SVGAGI. This CDR3 has 14 residues. V trimming: 6 bases; J trimming: 7 bases; junction bases outside the gene matches: 12. The CDR3 region has the DNA TGTGCCAGCAGCAGACTAGCCCCCTCGGGAGAGCAGTACTTC. Its protein product is CASSRLAPSGEQYF.

The chain employs TRBV5-1 and TRBJ2-1; D possibly corresponds to TRBD1 (6 bases). This CDR3 region has 14 residues. Germline loops: CDR1 SGHRS, CDR2 YFSETQ. Trimming took off 3 bases at V and 4 bases at J, with 11 bases between the two ends. For the CDR3, the DNA is TGCGCCAGCAGCTCGGGACAACTATACAATGAGCAGTTCTTC. Its protein is CASSSGQLYNEQFF. Full variable domain (outside the CDR3, taken from reference TRBV5-1 and TRBJ2-1): KAGVTQTPRYLIKTRGQQVTLSCSPISGHRSVSWYQQTPGQGLQFLFEYFSETQRNKGNFPGRFSGRQFSNSRSEMNVSTLELGDSALYLCASSSGQLYNEQFFGPGTRLTVL.

This clone appeared a few times. The chain links TRBV19 to TRBJ2-2; D might be TRBD2 (6 bases). The germline V and J ends were trimmed by 4 bases and 3 bases, with 9 bases remaining between them. Looked up from germline, CDR1 is LNHDA and CDR2 is SQIVND (reference sequence). This CDR3 spans 14 amino acids. CDR3 protein: CASSSPGDTGELFF. Written as DNA, the CDR3 is TGTGCCAGTAGTAGCCCGGGAGACACCGGGGAGCTGTTTTTT.

The rearrangement uses TRBV6-4 and TRBJ2-7; 12 nucleotides line up with TRBD2. Germline V lookup: CDR1 MRHNA, CDR2 SNTAGT. This CDR3 is 17 amino acids long. The junction had 5 bases not matched to a gene; V was cut back by 0 bases and J by 2 bases. The CDR3 sequence is CASSDSGLAGGAYEQYF. DNA of the CDR3: TGTGCCAGCAGTGACTCGGGACTAGCGGGTGGAGCCTACGAGCAGTACTTC.

J is TRBJ2-3 and V is TRBV6-5, with TRBD2 identical over 8 bases. The CDR3 sequence is 14 residues long. Trimming cost V 6 bases and J 5 bases; bases outside gene matches: 7. The germline CDR1 and CDR2 sequences are MNHEY and SVGAGI. CDR3 in amino acids: CASRPGLVIDTQYF. For the CDR3, the DNA is TGTGCCAGCAGGCCGGGACTAGTGATAGATACGCAGTATTTT.

The J gene is TRBJ2-1, the V gene TRBV18; D uncertain. The germline gives CDR1 KGHSH, CDR2 LQKENI. V lost 3 bases to trimming and J lost 4 bases, with 10 bases between them. The CDR3 is 14 amino acids. CDR3 sequence: CASSPSTAYNEQFF. CDR3 DNA: TGTGCCAGCTCACCGAGTACAGCTTACAATGAGCAGTTCTTC.

The J gene is TRBJ2-5, the V gene TRBV30; 7 bases line up with TRBD2. Germline V gives CDR1 GTSNPN, CDR2 SVGIG (reference sequence). J was trimmed by 5 bases and V by 1 base; bases with no gene match: 4. The CDR3 extends over 13 amino acids. CDR3 bases: TGTGCCTGGAGTGAGGGACTAAGGGAGACCCAGTACTTC. Residues: CAWSEGLRETQYF.

The chain carries TRBV28 and TRBJ1-2, with D maybe TRBD1 (5 bases). Germline V lookup: CDR1 MDHEN, CDR2 SYDVKM. CDR3 size: 13 residues. Trimming removed 6 bases at V and 7 bases at J, with 15 bases between. CDR3 sequence: CASSPGGLVGYTF. CDR3 DNA sequence: TGTGCCAGCAGCCCGGGGGGGTTGGTTGGCTACACCTTC.

The chain links TRBV19 to TRBJ1-1, with D perhaps TRBD1 (5 bases). V was clipped by 5 bases and J by 0 bases, with 10 bases between them. CDR3 length: 14 residues. Germline V gene data show CDR1 as LNHDA and CDR2 as SQIVND (reference sequence). CDR3 coding DNA: TGTGCCAGTAGTGCGACAGCCATGAACACTGAAGCTTTCTTT. Encoded protein: CASSATAMNTEAFF.

The V gene is TRBV5-6, the J gene TRBJ1-4, with TRBD1 matching over 7 bases. The V segment lost 0 bases and the J segment 7 bases; nucleotides outside the gene matches: 6. CDR3 length: 15 residues. Germline V gene data show CDR1 as SGHDT and CDR2 as YYEEEE. The DNA for the CDR3 is TGTGCCAGCAGCTTGGTTGAGGGGGCGGGTGAAAAACTGTTTTTT. This encodes CASSLVEGAGEKLFF. The full variable domain, its missing parts supplied by reference TRBV5-6 and TRBJ1-4, is DAGVTQSPTHLIKTRGQQVTLRCSPKSGHDTVSWYQQALGQGPQFIFQYYEEEERQRGNFPDRFSGHQFPNYSSELNVNALLLGDSALYLCASSLVEGAGEKLFFGSGTQLSVL.